These T cell receptor beta chains were read from a single sample in a study of T cells in localized non-small cell lung cancer. The data were produced by immunoSEQ multiplex PCR, yet TCRdb's version contains in-frame clones alone and is incomplete. This sample has 5,000 or so clones, with 35% to 45% found just once. The sequencing here drew on lung tumor tissue, taken before any cancer treatment. Source of these receptors: a male donor aged 60 or over with stage I squamous cell lung carcinoma. Both conserved end residues are part of each CDR3. The order of the fields is V gene, D gene, clone size, J gene, CDR3 DNA, CDR3 protein. A D gene is named only where the DNA matches it firmly. Size values are once, few and many counts, or a class for expanded clones, and some rows have none.

TRBV30,-,-,TRBJ2-5,TGTGCCTGGAGTGCCCTTATGGGGACCCAGTACTTC,CAWSALMGTQYF
TRBV11-3,-,few,TRBJ1-2,TGTGCTAGCAGCAAAAAAAGGACGGGGAACTATGGCTACACCTTC,CASSKKRTGNYGYTF
TRBV12-5,-,once,TRBJ1-3,TGTGCTAGTGCCCCCTCTGTTGGAAACACCATATATTTT,CASAPSVGNTIYF
TRBV11-3,-,medium-sized,TRBJ2-1,TGTGCCAGCAGCTTTGACCGGGACTTCAATGAGCAGTTCTTC,CASSFDRDFNEQFF
TRBV9,-,-,TRBJ1-3,TGTGCCAGCAGTGAAGACACGAGCTCTGGAAACACCATATATTTT,CASSEDTSSGNTIYF
TRBV6-8,-,-,TRBJ1-5,TGTGCCAGCAACGGGATCAGCAATCAGCCCCAGCATTTT,CASNGISNQPQHF
TRBV18,-,once,TRBJ2-1,TGTGCCAGCTCACCACCCGTACTCAATGAGCAGTTCTTC,CASSPPVLNEQFF
TRBV6-8,-,few,TRBJ2-7,TGTGCCAGCAGTTCCAGGGGAGATCTCTACGAGCAGTACTTC,CASSSRGDLYEQYF
TRBV28,TRBD1,few,TRBJ1-5,TGTGCCAGCAGGACAGGGTTTCAGCCCCAGCATTTT,CASRTGFQPQHF
TRBV6-8,-,few,TRBJ1-6,TGTGCCAGCAGTTACGCCCTAGTCTATAATTCACCCCTCCACTTT,CASSYALVYNSPLHF
TRBV11-3,-,medium-sized,TRBJ2-1,TGTGCCAGCAGCTCCGCTTTCGGCCTGGCGGCCTACAATGAGCAGTTCTTC,CASSSAFGLAAYNEQFF
TRBV11-3,-,few,TRBJ1-1,TGTGCCAGCAGCTTACGGGTCTCGAACACTGAAGCTTTCTTT,CASSLRVSNTEAFF
TRBV19,-,-,TRBJ2-5,TGTGCCAGTAGTAATGTGGAGACCCAGTACTTC,CASSNVETQYF
TRBV14,-,few,TRBJ1-1,TGTGCCAGCAGCCAGTGGCCCGCTGAAGCTTTCTTT,CASSQWPAEAFF
TRBV10-2,-,-,TRBJ1-6,TGCGCCAGCTCCGACGGGCATCGGGCTTCACCCCTCCACTTT,CASSDGHRASPLHF
TRBV9,-,-,TRBJ2-7,TGTGCCAGCAGCTTTTTGACAGCCGAGCAGTACTTC,CASSFLTAEQYF
TRBV11-3,-,-,TRBJ2-1,TGTGCCAGCAGCTTAACTACGAGCTCCTACAATGAGCAGTTCTTC,CASSLTTSSYNEQFF
TRBV19,-,-,TRBJ2-1,TGTGCCAGTAGTATATTCTCCGGTGGACCCTACAATGAGCAGTTCTTC,CASSIFSGGPYNEQFF
TRBV15,-,-,TRBJ1-4,TGTGCCACCAGCAGAGATAGGCAGGGCCCTGAAAAACTGTTTTTT,CATSRDRQGPEKLFF
TRBV4-1,-,-,TRBJ1-4,TGCGCCAGCAGCCCCCAGAGGGGGGCGGGGGAAAAACTGTTTTTT,CASSPQRGAGEKLFF
TRBV18,TRBD1,-,TRBJ1-1,TGTGCCAGCTCACCGCGGACAGGTGAGAACACTGAAGCTTTCTTT,CASSPRTGENTEAFF
TRBV11-3,TRBD1,many,TRBJ1-1,TGTGCCAGCAGCTTAACACCCCGGCTCAGGGGGGACACTGAAGCTTTCTTT,CASSLTPRLRGDTEAFF
TRBV15,TRBD2,once,TRBJ2-7,TGTGCCACCAGCAGGGTGGATGGCGGGGGGCCCCTAAAAGGGCAGTACTTC,CATSRVDGGGPLKGQYF
TRBV2,TRBD1,few,TRBJ2-7,TGTGCCAGCAGTAGGGACAGTTCCTTGCTCTACGAGCAGTACTTC,CASSRDSSLLYEQYF
TRBV28,-,-,TRBJ2-7,TGTGCCAGCAGTTTTAGTAGTACCTACGAGCAGTACTTC,CASSFSSTYEQYF
TRBV6-8,-,few,TRBJ2-2,TGTGCCAGCAGTCCTCGGGGGTCGTGGACCGGGGAGCTGTTTTTT,CASSPRGSWTGELFF
TRBV28,TRBD1,-,TRBJ2-1,TGTGCCAGCTTGAAGGGGGGACAGGGGGAAAATGAGCAGTTCTTC,CASLKGGQGENEQFF
TRBV7-2,TRBD2,medium-sized,TRBJ2-5,TGTGCCAGCAGCCTCGGGGGGGAAGAGACCCAGTACTTC,CASSLGGEETQYF
TRBV11-3,-,once,TRBJ2-6,TGTGCCAGCAGCTTAGAATCTGGGGCCAACGTCCTGACTTTC,CASSLESGANVLTF
TRBV6-8,-,medium-sized,TRBJ1-1,TGTGCCAGCAGTTTAGTTTCTATGAACACTGAAGCTTTCTTT,CASSLVSMNTEAFF
TRBV30,-,few,TRBJ2-6,TGTGCCTGGAAAACTACTGGGGCCAACGTCCTGACTTTC,CAWKTTGANVLTF
TRBV9,-,-,TRBJ1-6,TGTGCCAGCAGGGCCAGCGATTCACCCCTCCACTTT,CASRASDSPLHF
TRBV6-8,TRBD1,few,TRBJ2-1,TGTGCCAGCACCGTATCAGGGGGTAATGAGCAGTTCTTC,CASTVSGGNEQFF
TRBV6-4,-,-,TRBJ1-3,TGTGCCAGCAGTTACTCTTCCGGGTCTGGAAACACCATATATTTT,CASSYSSGSGNTIYF
TRBV9,TRBD2,-,TRBJ2-5,TGTGCCAGCAGCCCAAGCGGGGGGGGACAAGAGACCCAGTACTTC,CASSPSGGGQETQYF
TRBV6-8,TRBD2,few,TRBJ2-4,TGTGCCAGCAGCTCGCGCGGGGGAGGTCAGTACTTC,CASSSRGGGQYF
TRBV19,-,-,TRBJ2-6,TGTGCCAGTAGTTCCCGTTATGGGGCCAACGTCCTGACTTTC,CASSSRYGANVLTF
TRBV29-1,TRBD2,-,TRBJ2-7,TGCAGCGTTGGGTGGGGGGGTATCACCTACGAGCAGTACTTC,CSVGWGGITYEQYF
TRBV6-8,-,few,TRBJ1-1,TGTGCCAGCAGCTTCGCTACCCGGGGCACTGAAGCTTTCTTT,CASSFATRGTEAFF
TRBV19,-,few,TRBJ1-4,TGTGCCAGTACCCTAAATCCTTCCAACACCAAGCGAGAAAAACTGTTTTTT,CASTLNPSNTKREKLFF
TRBV7-5,-,few,TRBJ2-7,TGTGCCAGCAGCTTAGTCAGCAGCTCCTACGAGCAGTACTTC,CASSLVSSSYEQYF
TRBV6-8,TRBD1,medium-sized,TRBJ1-6,TGTGCCAGCAGCTTTACACAGGGGAAGGCTTCACCCCTCCACTTT,CASSFTQGKASPLHF
TRBV10-1,-,-,TRBJ2-1,TGCGCCAGCAGTCGGGGATATGAGCAGTTCTTC,CASSRGYEQFF
TRBV19,TRBD1,-,TRBJ1-5,TGTGCCAGTAGTACGCGGACAGGGGTGAATCAGCCCCAGCATTTT,CASSTRTGVNQPQHF
TRBV30,-,-,TRBJ1-2,TGTGCCTGGAGTACAGGGTTCGGCGGCTACACCTTC,CAWSTGFGGYTF
TRBV18,-,-,TRBJ2-1,TGTGCCAGCTCACTGCTGCTGAGCTCCTACAATGAGCAGTTCTTC,CASSLLLSSYNEQFF
TRBV6-8,TRBD1,many,TRBJ1-5,TGTGCCAGCAGCTTTACAGGGGATGGGCTTCAGCCCCAGCATTTT,CASSFTGDGLQPQHF
TRBV12-2,-,-,TRBJ1-4,TGTGCAAGTCGCTTATTTCTCCCTCTCAAAAGGGAAAAACTGTTTTTT,CASRLFLPLKREKLFF
TRBV11-3,-,few,TRBJ1-1,TGTGCCAGCAGCTGGAACGTCTTCGAGGGCACTGAAGCTTTCTTT,CASSWNVFEGTEAFF